Each of the 27 T cell receptor beta chains below was sequenced from the same sample in a study of glioma-infiltrating T cells. TCR alpha and beta CDR3 regions were amplified from RNA using iRepertoire nested multiplex PCR. TCRdb re-called the multiplex PCR reads with MiXCR, one entry per CDR3 protein. The table has 300,000 to 450,000 distinct CDR3 sequences, around 45% seen once. The specimen was glioma tissue, nonneoplastic brain tissue, or PBMCs (not recorded which). These receptors originate from a human donor with low-grade glioma or glioblastoma, undergoing nonglioma brain surgery, or in good health (not recorded which).

CDR3 amino acids: CASSQDGAGGFYNEQFF. Here the CDR3 DNA reads TGTGCCAGCAGCCAAGATGGAGCGGGAGGGTTCTACAATGAGCAGTTCTTC. This chain joins TRBV4-2 and TRBJ2-1, with 10 bases fitting TRBD2. The CDR3 has 17 amino acids. The germline V gene encodes CDR1 LGHNA and CDR2 YNFKEQ. V was pared by 0 bases and J by 3 bases, with 5 bases of the junction left unmatched.

V gene TRBV6-1 combines with J gene TRBJ2-1; 12 bases are a match to TRBD2. From germline, CDR1 is MNHNS and CDR2 SASEGT. The CDR3 is 17 residues long. The V gene end was trimmed by 5 bases and the J gene end by 5 bases; junction bases not matched to a gene: 10. In nucleotides, the CDR3 is TGTGCCAGCAGTACCCTTCGGACTAGCGGGATCCACAATGAGCAGTTCTTC. Its protein is CASSTLRTSGIHNEQFF.

This clonotype was picked up many times. The V and J genes are TRBV15 and TRBJ2-1; unclear D gene. Between the trimmed V and J ends, which lost 0 bases and 4 bases, there was a span of 4 bases. The CDR3 is made up of 13 amino acids. Germline CDR1 is LNHNV and CDR2 is YYDKDF (reference sequence). CDR3 sequence reads: CATSRDWYNEQFF. CDR3 nucleotides: TGTGCCACCAGCAGAGATTGGTACAATGAGCAGTTCTTC.

In this sample, this clonotype turned up once. The rearrangement uses TRBV7-9 and TRBJ1-2; TRBD1 aligns across 7 bases. This CDR3 contains 14 residues. Trimming cost V 0 bases and J 4 bases; bases outside gene matches: 2. Germline V gene lookup returns CDR1 SEHNR and CDR2 FQNEAQ (reference sequence). The CDR3 is CASSLADRIYGYTF. The DNA of the CDR3 is TGTGCCAGCAGCTTAGCGGACAGGATCTATGGCTACACCTTC.

The sample holds many counts of this clonotype. The V and J genes are TRBV6-2 or TRBV6-3 and TRBJ1-1; no reliable D call. The length of the CDR3 is 15 residues. V gave up 7 bases and J gave up 0 bases, with 15 bases separating them. Germline CDR1 and CDR2: MNHEY and SVGEGT. CDR3 region: CASITHSAMNTEAFF. Written as DNA, the CDR3 is TGTGCCAGCATTACCCACAGTGCCATGAACACTGAAGCTTTCTTT.

A word on this clonotype: This may stem from a read error, because a much larger clone lies one nucleotide away. The genes are TRBV20-1 and TRBJ1-1; D gene uncertain. V shed 6 bases and J shed 0 bases, with 11 bases lying between them. This CDR3 is 13 amino acids long. Germline CDR1 reads DFQATT; CDR2 reads SNEGSKA (reference sequence). The chain's CDR3 is CSAVTAMNTEAFF. The CDR3 DNA sequence: TGCAGTGCGGTGACTGCCATGAACACTGAAGCTTTCTTT.

The rearrangement uses TRBV20-1 and TRBJ2-2; D unclear. The germline gives CDR1 DFQATT, CDR2 SNEGSKA (reference sequence). CDR3 length equals 12 residues. CDR3 sequence (DNA): TGCAGCGGTCTTTCGGTCACCGGGGAGCTGTTTTTT. Its translation is CSGLSVTGELFF.

This clonotype was seen only a few times. V usage is TRBV4-3 and J usage is TRBJ2-1, with no clear D. Germline values: CDR1 LGHNA, CDR2 YSLEER. This CDR3 has 14 amino acids. V shed 0 bases and J shed 9 bases, with 12 bases lying between them. The CDR3 loop is CASSQELGNREQFF. CDR3 nucleotide sequence: TGCGCCAGCAGCCAAGAATTGGGAAACCGTGAGCAGTTCTTC.

Ten or more counts support this clonotype. The chain uses TRBV27 and TRBJ2-7; unclear D gene. V shed 1 base and J shed 1 base, with 8 bases lying between them. CDR1 is MNHEY, CDR2 SMNVEV, per germline (reference sequence). The CDR3 is 14 residues long. CDR3 residues: CASSLLASSYEQYF. DNA for the CDR3: TGTGCCAGCAGTTTATTAGCCTCTTCCTACGAGCAGTACTTC.

The chain links TRBV28 to TRBJ2-3, with 7 bases lining up with TRBD2. CDR1 is MDHEN and CDR2 is SYDVKM in the germline V gene. V lost 2 bases, J lost 8 bases, and 7 bases stayed unmatched. This CDR3 spans 14 amino acids. This CDR3 reads CASSLLGGRGTQYF. DNA for the CDR3: TGTGCCAGCAGTTTACTGGGAGGGCGGGGTACGCAGTATTTT.

The CDR3: CASSQPGTGSDTQYF. Written as DNA, the CDR3 is TGCGCCAGCAGCCAACCCGGGACAGGGAGCGATACGCAGTATTTT. The chain couples TRBV4-3 to TRBJ2-3; 9 bases line up with TRBD1. V was pared by 2 bases and J by 6 bases, with 6 bases of the junction left unmatched. Germline-derived CDR1 and CDR2 are LGHNA and YSLEER. The CDR3 is made up of 15 amino acids.

The chain uses TRBV12-5 and TRBJ2-3; 11 bases line up with TRBD1. The J segment lost 1 base and the V segment lost 5 bases, leaving 2 bases of the junction unmatched. CDR1 is LGHNT and CDR2 is FRNRAP in the germline V gene. This CDR3 spans 15 amino acids. The CDR3 region has the DNA TGTGCTAGTGGTCTGGGACAGGGGGGCACAGATACGCAGTATTTT. Its protein is CASGLGQGGTDTQYF. Full variable domain (outside the CDR3, taken from reference TRBV12-5 and TRBJ2-3): DARVTQTPRHKVTEMGQEVTMRCQPILGHNTVFWYRQTMMQGLELLAYFRNRAPLDDSGMPKDRFSAEMPDATLATLKIQPSEPRDSAVYFCASGLGQGGTDTQYFGPGTRLTVL.

The J gene is TRBJ2-1, the V gene TRBV7-9; D unresolved. The CDR3 has 15 residues. Germline CDR1 SEHNR, CDR2 FQNEAQ (reference sequence). The germline V and J ends were trimmed by 10 bases and 9 bases, with 25 bases remaining between them. The CDR3 reads CATSDLSGPGGEQFF. CDR3 DNA: TGTGCCACCAGTGATTTGAGTGGCCCAGGCGGTGAGCAGTTCTTC.

CDR3 nucleotide sequence: TGTGCCAGCAGCCAAGTCGGTCTAGCGGGAGATATGGGTGGCAATGAGCAGTTCTTC. Translation gives CASSQVGLAGDMGGNEQFF. This sequence joins TRBV3-1 and TRBJ2-1, with TRBD2 matching over 10 bases. The germline CDR1 and CDR2 sequences are LGHDT and YNNKEL (reference sequence). Trimming cost V 1 base and J 6 bases; bases outside gene matches: 15. The CDR3 spans 19 residues.

This clonotype was counted only a few times. The chain is built from TRBV7-9 and TRBJ1-5, with 8 bases lining up with TRBD1. CDR1 and CDR2 (germline): SEHNR, FQNEAQ (reference sequence). The length of the CDR3 is 19 residues. The ends lost 5 bases at V and 5 bases at J; junction bases unmatched: 20. CDR3 amino acids: CASSLTQGAIVLGDQPQHF. In DNA form, the CDR3 reads TGTGCCAGCAGCCTAACCCAGGGGGCAATCGTCCTAGGAGATCAGCCCCAGCATTTT. Looking up the rest from reference TRBV7-9 and TRBJ1-5 gives the full variable domain: DTGVSQNPRHKITKRGQNVTFRCDPISEHNRLYWYRQTLGQGPEFLTYFQNEAQLEKSRLLSDRFSAERPKGSFSTLEIQRTEQGDSAMYLCASSLTQGAIVLGDQPQHFGDGTRLSIL.

This chain connects TRBV24-1 to TRBJ2-3; D is unresolved. Trimming took off 2 bases at V and 3 bases at J, with 20 bases between the two ends. The germline CDR1 and CDR2 sequences are KGHDR and SFDVKD. This CDR3 comprises 18 residues. The CDR3: CATSDYQNHFPGTDTQYF. CDR3 DNA: TGTGCCACCAGTGATTATCAAAACCACTTCCCTGGGACAGATACGCAGTATTTT.

About this clonotype: A much more abundant neighbour one base away suggests this may be a read error. The chain combines TRBV27 with TRBJ2-1, with 8 bases identical to TRBD1. Trimming took 6 bases from V and 6 from J; bases not matched to a gene: 10. Germline CDR1 is MNHEY and CDR2 is SMNVEV (reference sequence). The CDR3 sequence is 15 residues long. The CDR3 protein is CASRPGTGGVNEQFF. DNA for the CDR3: TGTGCCAGCAGACCCGGGACAGGAGGGGTCAATGAGCAGTTCTTC.

Comment on this clonotype: The junction shows a germline mismatch at one end, possibly a read error. The CDR3 bases are TGCGCCAGCACCGGACATAACACTGAAGCTTTCTTT. Translating gives CASTGHNTEAFF. The chain has TRBV6-2 or TRBV6-3 and TRBJ1-1, with a tentative D call TRBD1 (5 bases). This CDR3 is built from 12 residues. Germline loops: CDR1 MNHEY, CDR2 SVGEGT.

This chain links TRBV2 with TRBJ1-1; possibly TRBD1 for D (5 bases). V lost 5 bases and J 1 base, leaving 14 bases between the germline ends. CDR1 and CDR2 from the germline V gene are SNHLY and FYNNEI. CDR3 length equals 15 residues. The CDR3 nucleotides are TGTGCCAGCAGTTATCACGCAGGGAGGAACACTGAAGCTTTCTTT. This translates into CASSYHAGRNTEAFF. The whole variable domain, filled in from reference TRBV2 and TRBJ1-1, reads EPEVTQTPSHQVTQMGQEVILRCVPISNHLYFYWYRQILGQKVEFLVSFYNNEISEKSEIFDDQFSVERPDGSNFTLKIRSTKLEDSAMYFCASSYHAGRNTEAFFGQGTRLTVV.

Of note for this clonotype: This may stem from a read error, because a much larger clone lies one nucleotide away. The rearrangement uses TRBV28 and TRBJ2-5, with 8 nucleotides matching TRBD2. There are 16 residues in the CDR3. Germline trimming cut 4 bases from V and 3 bases from J; bases unmatched to any gene: 10. In germline, CDR1 is MDHEN, CDR2 SYDVKM. CDR3 sequence: CASSSGVAGFKETQYF. The CDR3 DNA sequence: TGTGCCAGCAGTTCCGGGGTAGCGGGATTCAAAGAGACCCAGTACTTC.

This clonotype appeared many times. The chain joins TRBV6-1 to TRBJ1-2; 11 nucleotides match TRBD1. The CDR3 is made up of 13 amino acids. The V gene's germline CDR1 is MNHNS and CDR2 SASEGT. J was trimmed by 7 bases and V by 3 bases; bases with no gene match: 1. In DNA form, the CDR3 reads TGTGCCAGCAGTGACGGGACAGGGGGTGGCTACACCTTC. Protein: CASSDGTGGGYTF.

The chain combines TRBV4-1 with TRBJ1-4; D ambiguous. The CDR3 spans 16 residues. Trimming left V 4 bases short and J 0 bases short, with 12 bases between. Germline values: CDR1 MGHRA, CDR2 YSYEKL. CDR3 bases: TGCGCCAGCAGCCGGGATGAGGCAACAACTAATGAAAAACTGTTTTTT. This codes for CASSRDEATTNEKLFF.

This clonotype was seen a few times. This chain links TRBV14 with TRBJ1-2, with a tentative D call TRBD1 (6 bases). Germline CDR1 SGHDN, CDR2 FVKESK. The CDR3 contains 13 residues. Trimming shortened V by 1 base and J by 6 bases, and 9 bases separated the two germline ends. CDR3: CASSQAGAHGYTF. CDR3 coding DNA: TGTGCCAGCAGCCAAGCAGGGGCCCATGGCTACACCTTC.

About this clonotype: This clone may be a read error of a much larger clone one base away. The rearrangement uses TRBV28 and TRBJ1-1; 8 nucleotides align to TRBD1. CDR3 length: 14 amino acids. Germline V lookup: CDR1 MDHEN, CDR2 SYDVKM. Germline trimming cut 6 bases from V and 7 bases from J; bases unmatched to any gene: 10. The CDR3 bases are TGTGCCAGCAGAGCTTGGACAGGGAAGTTTGAAGCTTTCTTT. Residues: CASRAWTGKFEAFF. Drawing the rest from reference TRBV28 and TRBJ1-1, the complete variable domain is DVKVTQSSRYLVKRTGEKVFLECVQDMDHENMFWYRQDPGLGLRLIYFSYDVKMKEKGDIPEGYSVSREKKERFSLILESASTNQTSMYLCASRAWTGKFEAFFGQGTRLTVV.

In this sample, this clonotype turned up a few times. The chain combines TRBV4-3 with TRBJ1-1; 7 nucleotides align to TRBD1. V gave up 0 bases and J gave up 4 bases; unmatched junction bases: 5. The CDR3 totals 15 residues. Germline values: CDR1 LGHNA, CDR2 YSLEER. The CDR3 DNA reads TGCGCCAGCAGCCAAGAAACAGGGGTGTCCACTGAAGCTTTCTTT. Its translation: CASSQETGVSTEAFF.

This chain links TRBV7-2 with TRBJ1-4, with D uncertain. Per germline, CDR1 SGHTA and CDR2 FQGNSA. The CDR3 length is 15 residues. Trimming took 5 bases from V and 3 from J, leaving 13 bases between them. The CDR3 sequence is CASSPQTYANEKLFF. CDR3 coding DNA: TGTGCCAGCAGCCCGCAGACATACGCTAATGAAAAACTGTTTTTT. The whole variable domain, remainder taken from reference TRBV7-2 and TRBJ1-4, is GAGVSQSPSNKVTEKGKDVELRCDPISGHTALYWYRQSLGQGLEFLIYFQGNSAPDKSGLPSDRFSAERTGGSVSTLTIQRTQQEDSAVYLCASSPQTYANEKLFFGSGTQLSVL.

The genes are TRBV11-2 and TRBJ2-5; D is ambiguous. CDR1 and CDR2 (germline): SGHAT, FQNNGV. The CDR3 contains 15 residues. Trimming stripped 7 bases from V and 5 bases from J, with 20 bases between. CDR3 residues: CASNPSRVFGETQYF. The CDR3 nucleotides read TGTGCCAGCAACCCTAGTAGAGTGTTCGGGGAGACCCAGTACTTC.